Listed below are T cell receptor beta chains from one sample, sequenced in a study of CD8 T cells in Susac syndrome. TCRdb reprocessed the immunoSEQ multiplex PCR reads with MiXCR, giving one entry per CDR3 protein. Of roughly 200,000 distinct CDR3 sequences listed, about 94% are singletons. The specimen was CD4+ T cells from PBMCs. These TCRs come from a human donor with multiple sclerosis. The CDR3 runs from the conserved cysteine through the conserved F or W.

TRBJ2-1,TRBV30,CAWSPGLLRDEQFF
TRBJ2-7,TRBV6-1,CASRGGEQYF
TRBJ2-1,TRBV7-2,CASRFQDRVGEQFF
TRBJ2-7,TRBV6-6,CASSHVSGHYEQYF
TRBJ2-6,TRBV20-1,CSARAPTGVDVLTF
TRBJ2-7,TRBV6-6,CASRTRRGYEQYF
TRBJ2-7,TRBV7-2,CASSPGRASLEQYF
TRBJ1-1,TRBV7-9,CASSLQGSHTEAFF
TRBJ2-5,TRBV20-1,CSARAELAGGKRETQYF
TRBJ1-1,TRBV19,CASSSRGDAEAFF
TRBJ2-3,TRBV6-6,CASSYPTGVGRDTQYF
TRBJ2-7,TRBV6-6,CASGTGSYYEQYF
TRBJ2-7,TRBV7-9,CASSGRGIQRYEQYF
TRBJ2-6,TRBV30,CAWKLSGANVLTF
TRBJ2-1,TRBV3-1,CASSQGSWGARVEQFF
TRBJ2-5,TRBV29-1,CSVDRLGETQYF
TRBJ2-1,TRBV29-1,CSVDPGGIYNEQFF
TRBJ1-5,TRBV29-1,CSTRTGSGQPQHF
TRBJ2-6,TRBV9,CASSVPQTGANVLTF
TRBJ2-1,TRBV3-1,CASSQELSGGPYNEQFF
TRBJ2-3,TRBV19,CASSIDPGRTDTQYF
TRBJ1-4,TRBV9,CASSPTGDTGKKLFF
TRBJ1-5,TRBV25-1,CASRGGVLQPQHF
TRBJ2-1,TRBV9,CASSVGGNALDEQFF
TRBJ1-2,TRBV7-9,CASSLEQGFVGYTF
TRBJ1-1,TRBV4-2,CASSQKIGPQNTEAFF
TRBJ2-7,TRBV7-9,CASSLNSEQYF
TRBJ2-7,TRBV3-1,CASSQFRGNYEQYF
TRBJ2-3,TRBV4-2,CASSPATRQADTDTQYF
TRBJ2-5,TRBV5-4,CASSPRGAGGQETQYF
TRBJ2-1,TRBV24-1,CATSDPKGGSYNEQFF
TRBJ2-2,TRBV20-1,CSARGLAGIRAGELFF
TRBJ2-1,TRBV20-1,CSASTGGNEQFF
TRBJ1-3,TRBV2,CASSEGGNTIYF
TRBJ2-7,TRBV12-5,CASGLLQPYEQYF
TRBJ2-7,TRBV7-2,CASSLRDTRHEQYF
TRBJ2-5,TRBV29-1,CSVRQGAETQYF
TRBJ1-2,TRBV29-1,CSAGSRDYGYTF
TRBJ2-3,TRBV4-2,CASSQVSRGDTQYF
TRBJ1-5,TRBV6-2/TRBV6-3,CASSGRAVQPQHF
TRBJ2-1,TRBV11-1,CASSILGGSSYNEQFF
TRBJ2-5,TRBV20-1,CSAFPSGTQETQYF
TRBJ1-4,TRBV2,CASSRRVGEKLFF
TRBJ2-2,TRBV2,CATSYTGELFF
TRBJ2-5,TRBV15,CATSPGWETQYF
TRBJ2-3,TRBV29-1,CSVERLADSTDTQYF
TRBJ1-6,TRBV6-5,CASSYTGPNSPLHF
TRBJ2-7,TRBV5-1,CASSLDQAGVEQYF
TRBJ1-3,TRBV28,CASSLSLRPQYF
TRBJ1-5,TRBV29-1,CSVWQGGNQPQHF
TRBJ1-2,TRBV3-1,CASSQPDRGYTF